The 21 T cell receptor beta chains below were found in one sample sequenced in a study of early T cells in non-severe SARS-CoV-2 infection. TCRdb itself ran the 5' RACE reads through MiXCR, one entry per CDR3 protein. The sample has 66,000 or so distinct CDR3 sequences, 10% to 12% seen once. Material: whole blood. Receptors originate from an adult who was a healthcare worker with PCR-confirmed SARS-CoV-2 infection or an uninfected control (not recorded which).

In this sample, this clonotype turned up a few times. The gene calls are TRBV25-1 and TRBJ2-1; D might be TRBD1 (5 bases). Trimming cost V 6 bases and J 0 bases, with 9 bases left between them. The CDR3 has 14 residues. From germline, CDR1 is MGHDK and CDR2 SYGVNS. The CDR3 sequence: CASRGVASYNEQFF. DNA of the CDR3: TGTGCCAGCAGAGGGGTTGCCTCCTACAATGAGCAGTTCTTC.

This sequence joins TRBV18 and TRBJ2-1; TRBD1 agrees at 10 bases. Germline assignment: CDR1 KGHSH and CDR2 LQKENI. The junction had 0 bases not matched to a gene; V was cut back by 1 base and J by 9 bases. CDR3 size: 13 residues. The CDR3 DNA reads TGTGCCAGCTCACCACGGGACAGGGGTGAGCAGTTCTTC. Amino acids: CASSPRDRGEQFF.

This clonotype was counted a few times. The V call is TRBV7-8, the J call TRBJ2-6; D is ambiguous. Trimming removed 1 base from V and 4 bases from J, with 14 bases in between. Germline V lookup: CDR1 SGHVS, CDR2 FQNEAQ. The CDR3 runs to 17 residues. The CDR3 bases are TGTGCCAGCAGCTTAGGAATGAGAGCGCCCGGGGCCAACGTCCTGACTTTC. This gives the protein CASSLGMRAPGANVLTF.

At least ten counts were recorded for this clonotype. The chain uses TRBV7-9 and TRBJ1-1; D gene uncertain. The CDR3 consists of 13 residues. The V and J ends lost 5 bases and 3 bases respectively, with 10 bases between them. The germline gives CDR1 SEHNR, CDR2 FQNEAQ (reference sequence). The CDR3 reads CASSRKADTEAFF. Written as DNA, the CDR3 is TGTGCCAGCAGCAGAAAGGCAGACACTGAAGCTTTCTTT.

This clonotype appeared a few times. The V call is TRBV15, the J call TRBJ1-6, with D perhaps matching TRBD1 (5 bases). This CDR3 is 12 amino acids long. CDR1 is LNHNV, CDR2 YYDKDF, per germline (reference sequence). V lost 8 bases and J 6 bases, leaving 8 bases between the germline ends. The CDR3: CATGTANSPLHF. CDR3 coding DNA: TGTGCCACCGGGACCGCTAATTCACCCCTCCACTTT.

This clonotype was found a few times. This chain connects TRBV5-1 to TRBJ1-1; D remains ambiguous. The CDR3 runs 14 residues. CDR1 is SGHRS and CDR2 is YFSETQ in the germline V gene. V was shortened by 0 bases and J by 1 base, with 7 bases between the two germline ends. The CDR3 region has the DNA TGCGCCAGCAGCTTGGGGAACACGAACACTGAAGCTTTCTTT. It encodes CASSLGNTNTEAFF.

This clonotype occurred many times. V is TRBV20-1 and J is TRBJ2-5; 14 bases agree with TRBD2. Germline V gives CDR1 DFQATT, CDR2 SNEGSKA (reference sequence). CDR3 length equals 17 residues. The J segment lost 5 bases and the V segment lost 1 base, leaving 9 bases of the junction unmatched. The CDR3 reads CSARAGLAGGGIETQYF. The CDR3 DNA is TGCAGTGCTAGAGCCGGACTAGCGGGGGGTGGGATTGAGACCCAGTACTTC.

This clonotype has at least ten counts. V is TRBV20-1 and J is TRBJ2-7, with 7 bases identical to TRBD1. The V segment lost 6 bases and the J segment 2 bases; nucleotides outside the gene matches: 10. The V gene's germline CDR1 is DFQATT and CDR2 SNEGSKA (reference sequence). The CDR3 covers 14 residues. CDR3 protein: CSAIPGQLTYEQYF. As DNA, the CDR3 is TGCAGTGCAATTCCGGGACAGCTAACCTACGAGCAGTACTTC.

This clonotype showed up many times. This chain joins TRBV7-9 and TRBJ1-2; the D is unclear. V was clipped by 5 bases and J by 2 bases, with 9 bases between them. The CDR3 runs to 13 residues. In germline, CDR1 is SEHNR, CDR2 FQNEAQ (reference sequence). The CDR3 protein is CASSPDVNYGYTF. DNA for the CDR3: TGTGCCAGCAGCCCGGACGTAAACTATGGCTACACCTTC.

This clonotype has ten or more counts. V and J are TRBV19 and TRBJ2-2; D call uncertain. The CDR3 loop spans 12 amino acids. V shed 7 bases and J shed 1 base, with 4 bases lying between them. Germline V gene data show CDR1 as LNHDA and CDR2 as SQIVND (reference sequence). The DNA for the CDR3 is TGTGCCAGTATTGGGAACACCGGGGAGCTGTTTTTT. It codes for CASIGNTGELFF.

This clonotype was counted many times. V gene TRBV5-1 combines with J gene TRBJ1-2; D gene ambiguous. The germline V and J ends were trimmed by 0 bases and 3 bases, with 6 bases remaining between them. Germline-derived CDR1 and CDR2 are SGHRS and YFSETQ. The CDR3 runs to 13 residues. CDR3 nucleotide sequence: TGCGCCAGCAGCTTGGAAAGCTACTATGGCTACACCTTC. It is translated as CASSLESYYGYTF.

This clonotype was seen at least ten times. The rearrangement links TRBV7-2 to TRBJ1-3; no clear D. The CDR3 extends over 15 amino acids. Between the trimmed V and J ends, which lost 3 bases and 3 bases, there was a span of 12 bases. Germline V gene sequence: CDR1 SGHTA, CDR2 FQGNSA. CDR3 in amino acids: CASSFRGLGGNTIYF. The CDR3 nucleotides are TGTGCCAGCAGCTTCAGAGGGTTGGGTGGAAACACCATATATTTT.

Note on this clonotype: One base away lies a much larger clone, so this may be a sequencing read error. The chain employs TRBV27 and TRBJ1-5; D is possibly TRBD1 (6 bases). Germline V gives CDR1 MNHEY, CDR2 SMNVEV (reference sequence). The length of the CDR3 is 13 residues. The CDR3 sequence is CTSSLGAAQPQHF. CDR3 nucleotides: TGTACCAGCAGTTTGGGGGCGGCTCAGCCCCAGCATTTT.

This clonotype was counted a few times. Relative to the germline gene, one junction end is altered; a read error may explain this. This chain joins TRBV5-6 and TRBJ1-2; TRBD1 agrees at 10 bases. The CDR3 length is 14 residues. CDR1 and CDR2 from the germline V gene are SGHDT and YYEEEE. CDR3 sequence: CASSIGTGDYGYTF. In DNA form, the CDR3 reads TGTGCCAGCAGCATTGGGACAGGGGACTACGGCTACACCTTC.

The table lists this clonotype with many counts. This rearrangement joins TRBV29-1 to TRBJ1-3; a weak D match, TRBD1 (6 bases). The germline CDR1 and CDR2 sequences are SQVTM and ANQGSEA. The CDR3 loop spans 13 amino acids. CDR3 DNA: TGCGGGGGCGGCGGCGGTTCTGGAAACACCATATATTTT. It yields the protein CGGGGGSGNTIYF.

This clonotype was counted ten times or more. V and J are TRBV25-1 and TRBJ2-7; possible D gene TRBD1, 6 bases. Trimming stripped 1 base from V and 5 bases from J, with 21 bases between. The CDR3 is made up of 17 amino acids. Per the germline V gene, CDR1 is MGHDK and CDR2 is SYGVNS. CDR3 region: CASSESAGAYLYNEQYF. CDR3 in DNA: TGTGCCAGCAGTGAATCTGCAGGGGCCTACCTATATAACGAGCAGTACTTC.

This chain joins TRBV20-1 and TRBJ2-3; 12 bases line up with TRBD1. Losses at the gene ends were 5 bases for V and 4 bases for J; bases not matched to a gene: 4. This CDR3 is built from 14 residues. Looked up from germline, CDR1 is DFQATT and CDR2 is SNEGSKA (reference sequence). The CDR3 reads CSAGTGGNADTQYF. The CDR3 DNA sequence: TGCAGTGCTGGGACAGGGGGCAACGCAGATACGCAGTATTTT.

In this sample, this clonotype turned up many times. The chain recombines TRBV6-2 or TRBV6-3 with TRBJ1-1, with D tentatively TRBD1 (5 bases). CDR3 length: 14 amino acids. Germline V gene lookup returns CDR1 MNHEY and CDR2 SVGEGT. With 7 bases removed from V and 3 bases from J, the gap between germline ends came to 15 bases. CDR3 in DNA: TGTGCCAGCACACGCGGCAGGGCGGACACTGAAGCTTTCTTT. Protein product: CASTRGRADTEAFF.

This clonotype has at least ten counts. DNA for the CDR3: TGTGCCAGCAGCTTAGGGGGTGGATTCGTATTGCCGGGAGGTTCAGATACGCAGTATTTT. Translated, it gives CASSLGGGFVLPGGSDTQYF. V usage is TRBV11-2 and J usage is TRBJ2-3, with 7 bases matching TRBD2. J lost 4 bases, V lost 1 base, and 20 bases had no gene match. This CDR3 contains 20 residues. Germline V gene lookup returns CDR1 SGHAT and CDR2 FQNNGV.

This chain connects TRBV20-1 to TRBJ1-2; unclear D gene. The CDR3 covers 14 residues. Trimming took 0 bases from V and 4 from J, leaving 12 bases between them. The germline V gene has CDR1 DFQATT and CDR2 SNEGSKA (reference sequence). CDR3 sequence reads: CSARDLEQVYGYTF. The CDR3 bases are TGCAGTGCTAGAGATTTAGAACAAGTCTATGGCTACACCTTC.

This sequence joins TRBV25-1 and TRBJ1-1, with TRBD1 matching over 8 bases. CDR1 MGHDK and CDR2 SYGVNS come from the germline V gene. The V segment lost 3 bases and the J segment 4 bases; nucleotides outside the gene matches: 7. The CDR3 loop spans 15 amino acids. The CDR3 DNA reads TGTGCCAGCAGTGACTCCACAGGGGGTGGCACTGAAGCTTTCTTT. It codes for CASSDSTGGGTEAFF.